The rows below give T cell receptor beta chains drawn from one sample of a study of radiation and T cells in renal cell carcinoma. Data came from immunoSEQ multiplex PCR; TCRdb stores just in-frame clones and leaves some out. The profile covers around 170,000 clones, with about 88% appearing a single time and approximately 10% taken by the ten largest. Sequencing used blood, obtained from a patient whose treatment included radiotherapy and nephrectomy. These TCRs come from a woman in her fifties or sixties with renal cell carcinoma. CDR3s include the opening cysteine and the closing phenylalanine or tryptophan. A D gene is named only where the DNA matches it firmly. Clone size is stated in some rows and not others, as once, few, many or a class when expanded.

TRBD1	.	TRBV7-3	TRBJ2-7	CASSIGTGEAYEQYF	TGTGCCAGCAGCATCGGGACAGGGGAAGCCTACGAGCAGTACTTC
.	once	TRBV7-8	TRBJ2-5	CASSHQETQYF	TGTGCCAGCAGCCATCAAGAGACCCAGTACTTC
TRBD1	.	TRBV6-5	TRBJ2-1	CASRPRTGSYNEQFF	TGTGCCAGCAGGCCTCGGACAGGGTCCTACAATGAGCAGTTCTTC
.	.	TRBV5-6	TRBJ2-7	CASSPLGSGIVYEQYF	TGTGCCAGCAGCCCCTTGGGTAGTGGAATCGTCTACGAGCAGTACTTC
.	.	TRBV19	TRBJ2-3	CASSLGGYADTQYF	TGTGCCAGTAGTCTCGGGGGATACGCAGATACGCAGTATTTT
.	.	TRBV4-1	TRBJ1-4	CASSQEGTGRYLFF	TGCGCCAGCAGCCAAGAGGGCACGGGCAGGTATCTGTTTTTT
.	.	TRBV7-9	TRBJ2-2	CASSFQRGTGDTGELFF	TGTGCCAGCAGCTTCCAAAGGGGGACGGGAGACACCGGGGAGCTGTTTTTT
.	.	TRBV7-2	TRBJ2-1	CASSSSIDNEQFF	TGTGCCAGCAGCTCGAGTATAGACAATGAGCAGTTCTTC
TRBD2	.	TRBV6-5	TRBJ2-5	CASSSTSLETQYF	TGTGCCAGCAGTTCGACTAGCTTAGAGACCCAGTACTTC
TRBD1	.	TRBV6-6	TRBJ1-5	CASRPDRGRGNQPQHF	TGTGCCAGCAGACCAGACAGGGGGCGCGGCAATCAGCCCCAGCATTTT
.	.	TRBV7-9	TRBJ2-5	CASSLGVSGETQYF	TGTGCCAGCAGCTTAGGAGTATCGGGAGAGACCCAGTACTTC
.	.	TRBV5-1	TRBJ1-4	CASSLTGTNEKLFF	TGCGCCAGCAGCTTGACAGGGACTAATGAAAAACTGTTTTTT
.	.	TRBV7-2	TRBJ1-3	CASSPYAAEGNTIYF	TGTGCCAGCAGCCCCTACGCGGCGGAAGGAAACACCATATATTTT
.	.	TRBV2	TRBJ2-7	CASSERGQGGRMKQYF	TGTGCCAGCAGTGAAAGGGGCCAGGGGGGTCGTATGAAGCAGTACTTC
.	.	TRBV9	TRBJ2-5	CASSVALGVETQYF	TGTGCCAGCAGCGTAGCGTTGGGGGTGGAGACCCAGTACTTC
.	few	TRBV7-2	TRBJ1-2	CASSLGGWENYGYTF	TGTGCCAGCAGCTTAGGGGGGTGGGAGAACTATGGCTACACCTTC
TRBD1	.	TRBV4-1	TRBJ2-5	CASSQDRERETQYF	TGCGCCAGCAGCCAGGACAGGGAGCGAGAGACCCAGTACTTC
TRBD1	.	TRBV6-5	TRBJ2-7	CASHRGVPYEQYF	TGTGCCAGCCACAGGGGAGTACCCTACGAGCAGTACTTC
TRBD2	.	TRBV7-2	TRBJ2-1	CASSLTSGGVYEQFF	TGTGCCAGCAGCTTGACTAGCGGGGGGGTATATGAGCAGTTCTTC
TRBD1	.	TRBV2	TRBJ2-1	CASRGTGDNEQFF	TGTGCCAGCAGGGGGACAGGGGACAATGAGCAGTTCTTC
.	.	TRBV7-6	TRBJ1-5	CASSTTEGNPQHF	TGTGCCAGCAGCACCACAGAGGGGAATCCCCAGCATTTT
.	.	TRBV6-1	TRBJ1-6	CASSPTVYNSPLHF	TGTGCCAGCTCCCCGACAGTCTACAATTCACCCCTCCACTTT
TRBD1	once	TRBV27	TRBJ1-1	CASSRDRGNTEAFF	TGTGCCAGCAGTCGCGACAGGGGGAACACTGAAGCTTTCTTT
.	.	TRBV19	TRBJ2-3	CASSILGGGGTDTQYF	TGTGCCAGTAGTATACTTGGAGGGGGGGGCACAGATACGCAGTATTTT
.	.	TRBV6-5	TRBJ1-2	CASSYLTGSGYTF	TGTGCCAGCAGTTACTTAACAGGGAGTGGCTACACCTTC
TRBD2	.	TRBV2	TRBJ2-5	CASSDGASGDQETQYF	TGTGCCAGCAGTGACGGGGCTAGCGGGGACCAAGAGACCCAGTACTTC
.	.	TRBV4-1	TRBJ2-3	CASSQQGWTDTQYF	TGCGCCAGCAGCCAGCAGGGATGGACAGATACGCAGTATTTT
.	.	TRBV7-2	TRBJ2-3	CASSSGVSTDTQYF	TGTGCCAGCAGCTCGGGGGTTAGCACAGATACGCAGTATTTT
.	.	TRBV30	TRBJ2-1	CARGLWNEQFF	TGTGCCAGGGGGTTATGGAATGAGCAGTTCTTC
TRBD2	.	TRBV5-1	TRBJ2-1	CASSSILAGGYNEQFF	TGCGCCAGCAGCTCGATACTAGCGGGGGGTTACAATGAGCAGTTCTTC
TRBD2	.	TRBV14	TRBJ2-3	CASTLGLAGTTDTQYF	TGTGCCAGCACCCTGGGACTAGCGGGGACCACAGATACGCAGTATTTT
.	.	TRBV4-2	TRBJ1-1	CASSDTGDPNTEAFF	TGTGCCAGCAGCGACACGGGGGATCCGAACACTGAAGCTTTCTTT
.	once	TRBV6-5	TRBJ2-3	CASSYGMELATQYF	TGTGCCAGCAGTTACGGAATGGAACTCGCCACGCAGTATTTT
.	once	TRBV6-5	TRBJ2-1	CASSSIHWGGHNEQFF	TGTGCCAGCAGTTCTATCCACTGGGGGGGCCACAATGAGCAGTTCTTC
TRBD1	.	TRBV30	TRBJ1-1	CAGQGATPEAFF	TGTGCCGGACAGGGGGCGACCCCTGAAGCTTTCTTT
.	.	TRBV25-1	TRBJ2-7	CASSAAGLHEQYF	TGTGCCAGCAGTGCAGCAGGGCTACACGAGCAGTACTTC
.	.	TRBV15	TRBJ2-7	CATSSPSGSYEQYF	TGTGCCACCAGCAGCCCAAGTGGCTCCTACGAGCAGTACTTC
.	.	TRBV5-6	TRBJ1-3	CASSLGLPGFGNTIYF	TGTGCCAGCAGCTTGGGATTACCTGGGTTTGGAAACACCATATATTTT
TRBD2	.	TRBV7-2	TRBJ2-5	CASSLTGTSVETQYF	TGTGCCAGCAGCTTAACCGGGACTAGCGTTGAGACCCAGTACTTC
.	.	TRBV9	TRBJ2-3	CASSVDLGTDTQYF	TGTGCCAGCAGCGTAGATTTAGGCACAGATACGCAGTATTTT